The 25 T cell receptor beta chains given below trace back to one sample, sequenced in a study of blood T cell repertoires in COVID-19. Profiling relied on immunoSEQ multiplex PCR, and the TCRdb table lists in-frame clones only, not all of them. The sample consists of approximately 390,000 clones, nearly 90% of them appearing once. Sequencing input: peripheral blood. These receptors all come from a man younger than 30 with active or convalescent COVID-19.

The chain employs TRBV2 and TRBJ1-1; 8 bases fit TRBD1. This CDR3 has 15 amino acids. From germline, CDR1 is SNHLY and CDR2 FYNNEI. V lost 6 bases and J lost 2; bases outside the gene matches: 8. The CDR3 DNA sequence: TGTGCCAGCAGGCTACAGGGGGGCAAAAACACTGAAGCTTTCTTT. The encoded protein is CASRLQGGKNTEAFF.

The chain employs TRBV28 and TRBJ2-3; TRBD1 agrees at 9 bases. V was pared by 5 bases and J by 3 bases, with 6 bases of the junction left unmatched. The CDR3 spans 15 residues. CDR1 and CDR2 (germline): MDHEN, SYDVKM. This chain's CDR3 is CASSVAGQGTDTQYF. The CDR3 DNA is TGTGCCAGCAGTGTGGCGGGACAGGGTACAGATACGCAGTATTTT.

CDR3 nucleotides: TGTGCCAGTAGTATACGGGACAGCCATAATTCACCCCTCCACTTT. Encoded protein: CASSIRDSHNSPLHF. The genes are TRBV19 and TRBJ1-6; TRBD1 matches at 7 bases. Germline V gives CDR1 LNHDA, CDR2 SQIVND (reference sequence). This CDR3 contains 15 residues. Losses at the gene ends were 2 bases for V and 5 bases for J; bases not matched to a gene: 3.

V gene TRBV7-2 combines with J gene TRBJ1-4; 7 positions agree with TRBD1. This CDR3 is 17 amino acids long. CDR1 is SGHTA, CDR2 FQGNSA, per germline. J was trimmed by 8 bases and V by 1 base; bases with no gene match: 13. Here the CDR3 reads CASSLGNRDSLREKLFF. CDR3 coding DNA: TGTGCCAGCAGCTTAGGCAACCGGGACAGTCTAAGGGAAAAACTGTTTTTT.

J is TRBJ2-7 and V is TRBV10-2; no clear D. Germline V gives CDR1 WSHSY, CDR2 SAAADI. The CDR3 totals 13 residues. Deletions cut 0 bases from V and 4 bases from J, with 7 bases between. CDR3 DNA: TGCGCCAGCAGTGAGTCGACTCTGTACGAGCAGTACTTC. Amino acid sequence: CASSESTLYEQYF.

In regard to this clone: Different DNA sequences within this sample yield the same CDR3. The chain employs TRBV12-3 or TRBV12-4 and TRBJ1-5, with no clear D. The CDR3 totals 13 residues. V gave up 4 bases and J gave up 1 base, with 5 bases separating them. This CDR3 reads CASSYTSNQPQHF. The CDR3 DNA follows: TGTGCCAGCAGTTACACGAGCAATCAGCCCCAGCATTTT.

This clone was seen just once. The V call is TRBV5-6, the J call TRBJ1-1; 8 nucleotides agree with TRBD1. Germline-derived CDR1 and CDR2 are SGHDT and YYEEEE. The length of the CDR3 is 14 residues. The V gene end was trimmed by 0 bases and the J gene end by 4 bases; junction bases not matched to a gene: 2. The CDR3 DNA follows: TGTGCCAGCAGCTTGGACGGGACAGGCACTGAAGCTTTCTTT. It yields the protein CASSLDGTGTEAFF.

CDR3 protein: CASSYYRGKTGELFF. The CDR3 region has the DNA TGTGCCAGCAGTTATTATCGGGGAAAGACCGGGGAGCTGTTTTTT. The chain links TRBV6-2 or TRBV6-3 to TRBJ2-2; possible D gene TRBD2, 5 bases. Trimming removed 3 bases from V and 5 bases from J, with 13 bases in between. Germline V gene data show CDR1 as MNHEY and CDR2 as SVGEGT. The CDR3 totals 15 residues.

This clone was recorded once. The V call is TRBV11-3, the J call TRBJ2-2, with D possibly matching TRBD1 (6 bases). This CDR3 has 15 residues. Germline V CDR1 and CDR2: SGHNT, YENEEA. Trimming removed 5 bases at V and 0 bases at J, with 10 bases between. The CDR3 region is CASSRGHTNTGELFF. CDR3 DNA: TGTGCCAGCAGCCGGGGACACACGAACACCGGGGAGCTGTTTTTT.

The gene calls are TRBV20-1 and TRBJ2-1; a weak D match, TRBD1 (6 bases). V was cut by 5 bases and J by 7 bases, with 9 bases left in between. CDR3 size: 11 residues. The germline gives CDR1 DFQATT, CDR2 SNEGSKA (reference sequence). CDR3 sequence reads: CSAARGNEQFF. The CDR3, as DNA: TGCAGTGCTGCCAGGGGAAATGAGCAGTTCTTC.

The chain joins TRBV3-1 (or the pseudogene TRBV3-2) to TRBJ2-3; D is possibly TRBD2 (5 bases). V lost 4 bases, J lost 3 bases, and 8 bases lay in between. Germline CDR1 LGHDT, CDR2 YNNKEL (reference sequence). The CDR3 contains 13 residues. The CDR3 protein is CASSLTGTDTQYF. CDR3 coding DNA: TGTGCCAGCAGCCTAACGGGAACAGATACGCAGTATTTT.

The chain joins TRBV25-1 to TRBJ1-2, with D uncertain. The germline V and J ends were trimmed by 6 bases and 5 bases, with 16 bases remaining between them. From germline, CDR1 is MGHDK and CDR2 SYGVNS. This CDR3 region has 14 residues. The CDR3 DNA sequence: TGTGCCAGCAGGAGGGTAGGAGAACGGTATGGCTACACCTTC. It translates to CASRRVGERYGYTF.

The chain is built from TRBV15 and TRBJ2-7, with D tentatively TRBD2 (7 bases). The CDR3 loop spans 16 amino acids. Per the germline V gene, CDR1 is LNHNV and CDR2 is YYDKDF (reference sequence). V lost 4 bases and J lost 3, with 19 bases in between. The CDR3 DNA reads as TGTGCCACCAGCAAAGGGGGAGGGCAGGGCCTCTACGAGCAGTACTTC. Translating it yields CATSKGGGQGLYEQYF.

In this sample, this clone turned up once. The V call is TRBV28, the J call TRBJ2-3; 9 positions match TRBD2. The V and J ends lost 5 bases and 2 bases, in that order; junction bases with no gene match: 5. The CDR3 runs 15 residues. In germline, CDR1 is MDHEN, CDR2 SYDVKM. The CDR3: CASSQTSGLTDTQYF. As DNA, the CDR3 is TGTGCCAGCAGTCAGACTAGCGGACTCACAGATACGCAGTATTTT.

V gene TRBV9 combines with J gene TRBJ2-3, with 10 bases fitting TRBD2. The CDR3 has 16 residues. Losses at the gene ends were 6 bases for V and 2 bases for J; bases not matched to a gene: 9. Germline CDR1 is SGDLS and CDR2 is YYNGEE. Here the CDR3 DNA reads TGTGCCAGCACCCGGGGGAGCGGGGGGGTCACAGATACGCAGTATTTT. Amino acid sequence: CASTRGSGGVTDTQYF.

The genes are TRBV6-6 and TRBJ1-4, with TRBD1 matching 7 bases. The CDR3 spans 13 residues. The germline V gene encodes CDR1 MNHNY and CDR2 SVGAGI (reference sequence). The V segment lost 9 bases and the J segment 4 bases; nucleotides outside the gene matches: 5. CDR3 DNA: TGTGCCAGTTACGGGACAGTTAATGAAAAACTGTTTTTT. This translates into CASYGTVNEKLFF.

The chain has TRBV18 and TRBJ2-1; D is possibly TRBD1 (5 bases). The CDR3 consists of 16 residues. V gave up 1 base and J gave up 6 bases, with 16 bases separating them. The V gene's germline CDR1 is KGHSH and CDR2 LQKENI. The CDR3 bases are TGTGCCAGCTCACCACTCGGTCAGGGTGTGAGCAATGAGCAGTTCTTC. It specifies CASSPLGQGVSNEQFF.

This chain's CDR3 is CASSFFQTALVGYTF. CDR3 DNA: TGTGCCAGCAGTTTCTTTCAGACAGCCCTCGTGGGCTACACCTTC. The V gene is TRBV27, the J gene TRBJ1-2; maybe TRBD1 (5 bases). Germline CDR1 is MNHEY and CDR2 is SMNVEV (reference sequence). Trimming shortened V by 3 bases and J by 8 bases, and 19 bases separated the two germline ends. The CDR3 has 15 amino acids.

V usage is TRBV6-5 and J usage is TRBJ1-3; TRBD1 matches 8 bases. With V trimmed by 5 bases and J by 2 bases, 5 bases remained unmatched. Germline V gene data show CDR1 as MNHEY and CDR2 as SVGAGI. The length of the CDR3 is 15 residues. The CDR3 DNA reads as TGTGCCAGCAGTATGTCAGGGGGCCCTGGAAACACCATATATTTT. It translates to CASSMSGGPGNTIYF.

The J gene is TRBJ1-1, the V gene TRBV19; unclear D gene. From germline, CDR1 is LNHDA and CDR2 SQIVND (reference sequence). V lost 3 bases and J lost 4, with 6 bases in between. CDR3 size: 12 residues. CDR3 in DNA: TGTGCCAGTAGTATCCCCCGCACTGAAGCTTTCTTT. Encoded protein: CASSIPRTEAFF.

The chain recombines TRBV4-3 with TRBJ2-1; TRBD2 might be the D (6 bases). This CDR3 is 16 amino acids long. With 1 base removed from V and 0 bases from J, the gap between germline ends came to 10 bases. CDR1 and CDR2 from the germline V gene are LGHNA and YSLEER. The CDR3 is CASSQGRDPSYNEQFF. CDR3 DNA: TGCGCCAGCAGCCAAGGGCGGGACCCCTCCTACAATGAGCAGTTCTTC.

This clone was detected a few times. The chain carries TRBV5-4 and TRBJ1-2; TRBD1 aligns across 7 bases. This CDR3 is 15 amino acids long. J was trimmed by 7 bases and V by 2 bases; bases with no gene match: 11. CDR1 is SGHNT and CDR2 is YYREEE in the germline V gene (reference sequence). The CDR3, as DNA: TGTGCCAGCAGCTTCCGGGACAGCCGGGGACTTGGCTACACCTTC. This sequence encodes CASSFRDSRGLGYTF.

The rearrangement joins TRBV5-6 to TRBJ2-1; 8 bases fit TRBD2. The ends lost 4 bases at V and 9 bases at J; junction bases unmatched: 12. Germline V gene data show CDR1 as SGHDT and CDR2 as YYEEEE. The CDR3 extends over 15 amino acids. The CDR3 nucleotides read TGTGCCAGCAGCCCACGATTAGCGGGGCAGGGTGAGCAGTTCTTC. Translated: CASSPRLAGQGEQFF.

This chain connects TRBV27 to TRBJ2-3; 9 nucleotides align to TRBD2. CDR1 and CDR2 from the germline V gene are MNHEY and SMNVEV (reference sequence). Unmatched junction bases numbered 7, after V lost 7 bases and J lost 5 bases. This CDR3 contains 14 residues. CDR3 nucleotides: TGTGCCAGCACCGTTGTGCGGGGGGGAGATACGCAGTATTTT. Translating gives CASTVVRGGDTQYF.

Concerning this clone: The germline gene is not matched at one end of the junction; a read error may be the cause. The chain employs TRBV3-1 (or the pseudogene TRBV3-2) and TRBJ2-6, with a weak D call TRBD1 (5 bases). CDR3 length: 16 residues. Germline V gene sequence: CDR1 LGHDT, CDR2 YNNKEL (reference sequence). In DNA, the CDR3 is TGTGCCAGCAGCCAGGATGGTAGCTCTGGGGCCAACGTGCTGACTTTC. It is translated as CASSQDGSSGANVLTF.